The sequence of this TCR beta chain was determined in a study of metastatic and nonmetastatic thyroid tumors. Study background: Repertoires were compared across blood and tumor or nodule tissue from malignant and benign thyroid patients.

No patient had received any treatment before thyroid surgery. TCRdb reassembled clones from the PCR reads with MiXCR. This table holds 85,000 to 100,000 clones, 9.5% to 15% found once. This clone was counted at least ten times. The CDR3 spans 13 residues. Trimming removed 5 bases from V and 5 bases from J, with 10 bases in between. Germline values: CDR1 SEHNR, CDR2 FQNEAQ (reference sequence). The sequencing input was blood. V gene TRBV7-9 combines with J gene TRBJ1-5; perhaps TRBD1 as D (5 bases). The sequence came from a female donor with papillary thyroid cancer or a benign thyroid nodule (not recorded which). Some clones in this sample may be carry-over from other donors' samples. The DNA of the CDR3 is TGTGCCAGCAGCCCCGAGGGGTATCAGCCCCAGCATTTT. Its protein product is CASSPEGYQPQHF.